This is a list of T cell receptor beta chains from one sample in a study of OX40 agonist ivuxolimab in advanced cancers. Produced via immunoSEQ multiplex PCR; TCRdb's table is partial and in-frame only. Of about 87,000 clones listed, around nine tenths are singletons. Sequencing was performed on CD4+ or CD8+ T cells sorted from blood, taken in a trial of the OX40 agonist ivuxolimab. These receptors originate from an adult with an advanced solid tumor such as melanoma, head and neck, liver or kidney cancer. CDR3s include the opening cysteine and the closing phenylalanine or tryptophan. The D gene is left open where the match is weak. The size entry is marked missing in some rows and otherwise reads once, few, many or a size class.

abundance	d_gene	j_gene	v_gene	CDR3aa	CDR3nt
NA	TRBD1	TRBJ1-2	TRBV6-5	CASSYPGTGGYGYTF	TGTGCCAGCAGTTACCCAGGGACAGGCGGCTATGGCTACACCTTC
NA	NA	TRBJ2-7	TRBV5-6	CASSLGGFQDSTLGEQYF	TGTGCCAGCAGCTTGGGGGGGTTTCAGGACTCGACCCTTGGCGAGCAGTACTTC
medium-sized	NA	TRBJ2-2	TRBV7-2	CASSLEGSAMRELFF	TGTGCCAGCAGCTTAGAGGGTAGCGCGATGCGGGAGCTGTTTTTT
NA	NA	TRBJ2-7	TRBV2	CASSRDVYEQYF	TGTGCCAGCAGTAGGGACGTTTACGAGCAGTACTTC
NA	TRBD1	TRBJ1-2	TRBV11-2	CASSLVYGTGAGYTF	TGTGCCAGCAGCTTAGTGTATGGGACAGGGGCCGGCTACACCTTC
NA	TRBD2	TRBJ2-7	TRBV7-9	CASSPSGTSGGQQYF	TGTGCCAGCAGCCCCTCCGGGACTAGCGGGGGACAGCAGTACTTC
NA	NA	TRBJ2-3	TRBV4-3	CASSQSETRATQYF	TGCGCCAGCAGCCAGAGCGAGACTAGAGCTACGCAGTATTTT
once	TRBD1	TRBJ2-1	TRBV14	CASSPDRGIGEQFF	TGTGCCAGCAGTCCGGACAGGGGAATAGGTGAGCAGTTCTTC
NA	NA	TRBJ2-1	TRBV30	CALGEQVLYNEQFF	TGTGCCCTGGGGGAGCAGGTCCTATACAATGAGCAGTTCTTC
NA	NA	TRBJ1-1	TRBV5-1	CASSLDVVGEAFF	TGCGCCAGCAGCTTGGATGTGGTGGGTGAAGCTTTCTTT
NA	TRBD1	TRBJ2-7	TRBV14	CASSMPGTGVYEQYF	TGTGCCAGCAGCATGCCCGGGACAGGGGTTTACGAGCAGTACTTC
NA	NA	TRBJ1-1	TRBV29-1	CSVDFVQGGTEAFF	TGCAGCGTTGACTTCGTACAGGGTGGCACTGAAGCTTTCTTT
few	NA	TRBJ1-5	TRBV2	CASSPQGHSNQPQHF	TGTGCCAGCAGTCCACAGGGTCATAGCAATCAGCCCCAGCATTTT
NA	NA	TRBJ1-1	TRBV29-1	CSVEGDRPEAFF	TGCAGCGTTGAGGGTGATAGGCCTGAAGCTTTCTTT
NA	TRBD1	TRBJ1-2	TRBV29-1	CSTRQGGYYGYTF	TGCAGCACCCGACAGGGAGGTTACTATGGCTACACCTTC
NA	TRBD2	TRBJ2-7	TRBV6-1	CASSGGAGVYEQYF	TGTGCCAGCAGTGGGGGCGCGGGAGTTTACGAGCAGTACTTC
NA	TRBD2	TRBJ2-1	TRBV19	CASSIGVAGDNEQFF	TGTGCCAGTAGTATCGGAGTAGCGGGGGACAATGAGCAGTTCTTC
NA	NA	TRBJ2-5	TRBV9	CASSRTPYQETQYF	TGTGCCAGCAGCCGCACTCCGTACCAAGAGACCCAGTACTTC
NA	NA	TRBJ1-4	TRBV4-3	CASSQTAQEKLFF	TGCGCCAGCAGCCAAACCGCGCAGGAAAAACTGTTTTTT
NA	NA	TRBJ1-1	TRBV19	CASSIDPQGRDTEAFF	TGTGCCAGTAGTATAGATCCACAGGGAAGGGACACTGAAGCTTTCTTT
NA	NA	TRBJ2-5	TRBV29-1	CSVEWQGGEETRYF	TGCAGCGTTGAGTGGCAGGGCGGGGAGGAGACCCGGTACTTC
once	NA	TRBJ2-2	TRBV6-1	CASSTRDLNTGELFF	TGTGCCAGCAGTACCCGGGACTTAAACACCGGGGAGCTGTTTTTT
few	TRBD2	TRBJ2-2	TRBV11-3	CASSPGTSGNTGELFF	TGTGCCAGCAGCCCGGGGACTAGCGGTAACACCGGGGAGCTGTTTTTT
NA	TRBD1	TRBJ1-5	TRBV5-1	CASSPWTGNNQPQHF	TGCGCCAGCAGCCCTTGGACAGGGAATAATCAGCCCCAGCATTTT
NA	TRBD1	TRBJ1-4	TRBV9	CASSVDRVNEKLFF	TGTGCCAGCAGCGTGGACAGGGTTAATGAAAAACTGTTTTTT
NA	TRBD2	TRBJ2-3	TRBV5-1	CASSAGRRGYTDTQYF	TGCGCCAGCAGCGCTGGCCGGCGGGGGTACACAGATACGCAGTATTTT
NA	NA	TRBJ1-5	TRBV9	CASSVAGTGQPQHF	TGTGCCAGCAGCGTAGCAGGGACCGGTCAGCCCCAGCATTTT
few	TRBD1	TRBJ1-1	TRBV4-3	CASSRGGQGSGEAFF	TGCGCCAGCAGCCGTGGAGGACAGGGTTCGGGTGAAGCTTTCTTT
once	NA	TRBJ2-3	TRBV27	CASTLGGAGTDTQYF	TGTGCCAGCACCCTGGGGGGAGCCGGCACAGATACGCAGTATTTT
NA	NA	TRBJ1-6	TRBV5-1	CASSLSTTSPGSPLHF	TGCGCCAGCAGCTTGTCGACAACCTCTCCGGGCTCACCCCTCCACTTT
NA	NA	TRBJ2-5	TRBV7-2	CASRLSLATETQYF	TGTGCCAGCAGACTATCCCTAGCGACTGAGACCCAGTACTTC
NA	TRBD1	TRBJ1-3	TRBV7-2	CASSFGQASAGNTIYF	TGTGCCAGCAGCTTCGGACAGGCATCTGCTGGAAACACCATATATTTT
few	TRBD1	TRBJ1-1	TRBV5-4	CASSIGQVTEAFF	TGTGCCAGCAGCATCGGACAGGTCACTGAAGCTTTCTTT
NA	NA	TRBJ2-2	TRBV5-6	CASSRGLGGPNTGELFF	TGTGCCAGCAGCCGGGGACTTGGCGGACCAAACACCGGGGAGCTGTTTTTT
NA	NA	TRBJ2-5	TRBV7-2	CASSLPSKYQETQYF	TGTGCCAGCAGCTTACCCAGCAAGTACCAAGAGACCCAGTACTTC
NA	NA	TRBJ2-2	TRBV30	CAWRSRGDGELFF	TGTGCCTGGAGAAGTAGGGGAGACGGGGAGCTGTTTTTT
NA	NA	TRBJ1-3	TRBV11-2	CASSLHTGTASSGNTIYF	TGTGCCAGCAGCTTACATACAGGAACGGCTAGCTCTGGAAACACCATATATTTT
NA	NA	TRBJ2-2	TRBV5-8	CASSRVRGDTGELFF	TGTGCCAGCAGCAGGGTGAGGGGGGACACCGGGGAGCTGTTTTTT
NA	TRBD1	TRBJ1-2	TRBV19	CASSIGWDRENYGYTF	TGTGCCAGTAGTATAGGTTGGGACAGGGAAAACTATGGCTACACCTTC
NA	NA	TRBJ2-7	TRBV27	CASSSTDRSYEQYF	TGTGCCAGCAGTTCTACGGACAGATCCTACGAGCAGTACTTC
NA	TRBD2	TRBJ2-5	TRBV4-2	CASSQAPSGGAQETQYF	TGTGCCAGCAGCCAGGCCCCTAGCGGGGGAGCTCAAGAGACCCAGTACTTC
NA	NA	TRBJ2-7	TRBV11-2	CASSFSPLGTYEQYF	TGTGCCAGCAGCTTCTCTCCGTTGGGCACCTACGAGCAGTACTTC
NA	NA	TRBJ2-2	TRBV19	CASKNGGANTGELFF	TGTGCCAGTAAGAATGGGGGAGCGAACACCGGGGAGCTGTTTTTT
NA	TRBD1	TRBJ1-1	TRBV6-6	CASSYRTGGEAFF	TGTGCCAGCAGTTACCGTACAGGGGGTGAAGCTTTCTTT
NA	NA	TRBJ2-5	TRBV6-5	CASSRLIQETQYF	TGTGCCAGCAGCCGACTAATTCAAGAGACCCAGTACTTC
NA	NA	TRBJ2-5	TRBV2	CASSEEVTPQETQYF	TGTGCCAGCAGTGAAGAGGTTACGCCGCAAGAGACCCAGTACTTC
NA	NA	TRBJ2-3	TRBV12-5	CASDTSTDTQYF	TGTGCTAGTGATACTAGCACAGATACGCAGTATTTT
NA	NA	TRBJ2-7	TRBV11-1	CASSLAGEQYF	TGTGCCAGCAGCTTAGCCGGCGAGCAGTACTTC
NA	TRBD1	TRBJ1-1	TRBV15	CATSRGQGGTEAFF	TGTGCCACCAGCAGAGGTCAGGGGGGCACTGAAGCTTTCTTT
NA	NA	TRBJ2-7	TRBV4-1	CASSQYQQKAYEQYF	TGCGCCAGCAGCCAGTATCAGCAAAAGGCCTACGAGCAGTACTTC
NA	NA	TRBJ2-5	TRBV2	CASRDSPQETQYF	TGTGCCAGCAGGGACAGTCCCCAAGAGACCCAGTACTTC